What follows are 18 T cell receptor beta chains derived from one specimen sequenced in a study of OX40 agonist ivuxolimab in advanced cancers. Profiled with immunoSEQ multiplex PCR; TCRdb holds only in-frame clones, not every one. The data contain approximately 58,000 clones, approximately 88% of them singletons. The sequencing here drew on CD4+ or CD8+ T cells sorted from blood, taken in a trial of the OX40 agonist ivuxolimab. The receptor set was obtained from an adult with an advanced solid tumor such as melanoma, head and neck, liver or kidney cancer.

The rearrangement uses TRBV6-6 and TRBJ2-7; no clear D gene. V lost 6 bases to trimming and J lost 0 bases, with 6 bases between them. CDR1 is MNHNY, CDR2 SVGAGI, per germline (reference sequence). This CDR3 spans 12 amino acids. The CDR3 sequence is CASRMSSYEQYF. The CDR3 nucleotides read TGTGCCAGCAGGATGAGCTCCTACGAGCAGTACTTC.

This chain connects TRBV18 to TRBJ2-1; TRBD2 agrees at 7 bases. The CDR3 is made up of 15 amino acids. The germline V gene has CDR1 KGHSH and CDR2 LQKENI. The V and J ends lost 2 bases and 9 bases, in that order; junction bases with no gene match: 10. CDR3: CASSPGAGYGGEQFF. CDR3 DNA sequence: TGTGCCAGCTCACCAGGAGCGGGATATGGGGGTGAGCAGTTCTTC.

The gene calls are TRBV4-2 and TRBJ2-3, with 7 bases aligning to TRBD1. The germline gives CDR1 LGHNA, CDR2 YNFKEQ. Trimming took 0 bases from V and 2 from J; bases not matched to a gene: 5. This CDR3 comprises 16 residues. CDR3 bases: TGTGCCAGCAGCCAAGATTCCGGACAGGTCACAGATACGCAGTATTTT. It is translated as CASSQDSGQVTDTQYF.

The V gene is TRBV5-4, the J gene TRBJ1-4; D gene unclear. Germline assignment: CDR1 SGHNT and CDR2 YYREEE (reference sequence). This CDR3 has 14 residues. V shed 4 bases and J shed 5 bases, with 12 bases lying between them. CDR3 DNA: TGTGCCAGCAGCCCTAGCCCGGGGAATGAAAAACTGTTTTTT. The encoded protein is CASSPSPGNEKLFF.

The V and J genes are TRBV20-1 and TRBJ1-4; D is unclear. From germline, CDR1 is DFQATT and CDR2 SNEGSKA (reference sequence). Trimming pared 4 bases from V and 8 bases from J, leaving 8 bases between. The CDR3 is 11 amino acids. As DNA, the CDR3 is TGCAGTGCTAACTCCAGGGAAAAACTGTTTTTT. Its protein product is CSANSREKLFF.

V is TRBV28 and J is TRBJ2-3; 9 bases line up with TRBD2. CDR3 size: 15 residues. Germline loops: CDR1 MDHEN, CDR2 SYDVKM. J was trimmed by 1 base and V by 5 bases; bases with no gene match: 4. CDR3 coding DNA: TGTGCCAGCAGTCCTAGCGGGACCCGCACAGATACGCAGTATTTT. Translated, it gives CASSPSGTRTDTQYF.

In DNA, the CDR3 is TGTGCCAGCAGCTTAAGTGGATACGAGCAGTACTTC. Protein: CASSLSGYEQYF. The V gene is TRBV11-2, the J gene TRBJ2-7; D gene uncertain. Germline CDR1 reads SGHAT; CDR2 reads FQNNGV. V was clipped by 2 bases and J by 4 bases, with 6 bases between them. This CDR3 is built from 12 residues.

This clone was detected a few times. The rearrangement links TRBV7-8 to TRBJ1-2; D not resolved. The CDR3 covers 14 residues. Trimming took 5 bases from V and 2 from J, leaving 12 bases between them. Germline V gene data show CDR1 as SGHVS and CDR2 as FQNEAQ. The CDR3 DNA follows: TGTGCCAGCAGCCCCCGGGAAGACAACTATGGCTACACCTTC. Translating gives CASSPREDNYGYTF.

The chain joins TRBV6-1 to TRBJ2-4; TRBD1 agrees at 8 bases. Germline CDR1 and CDR2: MNHNS and SASEGT. V lost 5 bases, J lost 6 bases, and 9 bases stayed unmatched. CDR3 size: 15 residues. Written as DNA, the CDR3 is TGTGCCAGCAGTATCGACAGGGGATTGGGAAACATTCAGTACTTC. It encodes CASSIDRGLGNIQYF.

The rearrangement uses TRBV5-1 and TRBJ2-1, with 12 bases aligning to TRBD2. Germline V lookup: CDR1 SGHRS, CDR2 YFSETQ. The length of the CDR3 is 17 residues. J was trimmed by 4 bases and V by 4 bases; bases with no gene match: 9. The DNA of the CDR3 is TGCGCCAGCAGCCCAACATTGACTAGCGGGAGTTACAATGAGCAGTTCTTC. It encodes CASSPTLTSGSYNEQFF.

The chain links TRBV4-3 to TRBJ1-4; unclear D gene. Germline assignment: CDR1 LGHNA and CDR2 YSLEER. This CDR3 has 16 amino acids. Trimming removed 0 bases from V and 0 bases from J, with 8 bases in between. CDR3 bases: TGCGCCAGCAGCCAAGATTGGCAGGCAACTAATGAAAAACTGTTTTTT. Amino acids: CASSQDWQATNEKLFF.

The chain is built from TRBV7-3 and TRBJ1-2; 10 positions match TRBD1. Germline-derived CDR1 and CDR2 are SGHTA and FQGTGA. With V trimmed by 6 bases and J by 2 bases, 3 bases remained unmatched. CDR3 size: 14 residues. CDR3 amino acids: CASSTGQGNYGYTF. The DNA of the CDR3 is TGTGCCAGCAGTACGGGACAGGGGAACTATGGCTACACCTTC.

The chain joins TRBV18 to TRBJ2-7; D gene uncertain. There are 13 residues in the CDR3. Germline CDR1 and CDR2: KGHSH and LQKENI. V gave up 1 base and J gave up 3 bases, with 7 bases separating them. The CDR3 DNA reads as TGTGCCAGCTCACCACTTAAGGGCTACGAGCAGTACTTC. Translation gives CASSPLKGYEQYF.

The chain couples TRBV7-2 to TRBJ2-1, with unresolved D. V gave up 3 bases and J gave up 9 bases, with 15 bases separating them. The germline V gene has CDR1 SGHTA and CDR2 FQGNSA. CDR3 length equals 14 residues. Written as DNA, the CDR3 is TGTGCCAGCAGCTTTGGGTCGCCTCTTAGTGAGCAGTTCTTC. Amino acids: CASSFGSPLSEQFF.

The chain has TRBV6-1 and TRBJ2-5; TRBD2 matches at 8 bases. The germline V gene has CDR1 MNHNS and CDR2 SASEGT. The CDR3 has 14 amino acids. V lost 4 bases and J lost 3; bases outside the gene matches: 4. The CDR3 nucleotides read TGTGCCAGCAGTGTGGGACTAGTTGAAGAGACCCAGTACTTC. Protein: CASSVGLVEETQYF.

Only one count was recorded for this clone. The V call is TRBV5-6, the J call TRBJ2-1, with no clear D. Germline V lookup: CDR1 SGHDT, CDR2 YYEEEE. The V gene lost 0 bases and the J gene lost 0 bases, with 7 bases spanning the gap. This CDR3 contains 15 residues. The CDR3 DNA reads as TGTGCCAGCAGCTTGGGGCAGTTCTCCTACAATGAGCAGTTCTTC. Encoded protein: CASSLGQFSYNEQFF.

The V call is TRBV9, the J call TRBJ2-1; perhaps TRBD2 as D (5 bases). Germline V gene data show CDR1 as SGDLS and CDR2 as YYNGEE. This CDR3 is built from 15 residues. The germline V and J ends were trimmed by 5 bases and 6 bases, with 18 bases remaining between them. The CDR3 DNA reads as TGTGCCAGCAGTGAGGGATCGACGTGGGGCAATGAGCAGTTCTTC. Its translation: CASSEGSTWGNEQFF.

The chain combines TRBV20-1 with TRBJ1-2, with no clear D. This CDR3 is built from 11 residues. The V end lost 3 bases, the J end lost 8 bases, and 10 bases lay between the germline ends. Germline V gene lookup returns CDR1 DFQATT and CDR2 SNEGSKA (reference sequence). CDR3 amino acids: CSARPYSGYTF. DNA for the CDR3: TGCAGTGCTAGGCCGTATTCCGGCTACACCTTC.